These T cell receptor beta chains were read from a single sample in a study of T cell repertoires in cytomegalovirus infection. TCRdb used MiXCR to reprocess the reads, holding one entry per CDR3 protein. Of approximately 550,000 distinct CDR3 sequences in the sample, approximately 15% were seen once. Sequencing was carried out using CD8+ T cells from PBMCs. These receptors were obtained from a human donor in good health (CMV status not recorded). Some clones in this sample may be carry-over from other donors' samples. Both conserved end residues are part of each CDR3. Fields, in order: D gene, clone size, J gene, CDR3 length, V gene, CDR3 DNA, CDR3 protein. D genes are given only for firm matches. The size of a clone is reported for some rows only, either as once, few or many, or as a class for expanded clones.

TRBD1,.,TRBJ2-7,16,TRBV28,TGTGCCAGCAGTTTATTCTTCGGGGACAGGGTGGACGAGCAGTACTTC,CASSLFFGDRVDEQYF
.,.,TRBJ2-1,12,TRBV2,TGTGCCAGCTGTGGTTCCTACAATGAGCAGTTCTTC,CASCGSYNEQFF
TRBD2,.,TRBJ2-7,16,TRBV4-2,TGTGCCAGCAGCCAAGATGTTGCGGGAGGAAGTTACGAGCAGTACTTC,CASSQDVAGGSYEQYF
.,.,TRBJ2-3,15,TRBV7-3,TGTGCCAGCAGCTTTTATGGGGGTAGGACAGATACGCAGTATTTT,CASSFYGGRTDTQYF
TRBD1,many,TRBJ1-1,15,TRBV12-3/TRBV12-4,TGTGCCAGCAGGGATGGACAGGGTTTCGCCACTGAAGCTTTCTTT,CASRDGQGFATEAFF
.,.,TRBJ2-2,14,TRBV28,TGTGCCAGCAGTTTATCGCAAATCGCCGGGGAGCTGTGTTTT,CASSLSQIAGELCF
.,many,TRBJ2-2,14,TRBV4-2,TGTGCCAGCAGCCAAGCCGAGAACACCGGGGAGCTGTTTTTT,CASSQAENTGELFF
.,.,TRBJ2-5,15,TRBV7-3,TGTGCCAGCAGCCAACAGACAGGAGACCAAGAGACCCAGTACTTC,CASSQQTGDQETQYF
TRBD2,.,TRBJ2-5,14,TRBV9,TGCGCCAGCAGTATAGCGGGGGCCCAAGAGACCCAGTACTTC,CASSIAGAQETQYF
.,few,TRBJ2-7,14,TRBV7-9,TGTGCCAGCAGCCCTCCGGGTGGTAATAACGAGCAGTACTTC,CASSPPGGNNEQYF
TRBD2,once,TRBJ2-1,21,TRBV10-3,TGTGCCATCAGTGAGTCGGGAGTAGCGGGAGGTTTCGAGGGTTCCTACAATGAGATGTTCTTC,CAISESGVAGGFEGSYNEMFF
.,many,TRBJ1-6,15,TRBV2,TGTGCCAGCAGTGAATTCGGTGGGGTTGGATCACCCCTCCACTTT,CASSEFGGVGSPLHF
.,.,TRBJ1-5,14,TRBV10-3,TGTGCCATCAGTGAGTCTATCATTAGCCAGCCCCAGCATTTT,CAISESIISQPQHF
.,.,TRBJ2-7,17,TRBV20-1,TGCAGTGCTAGTCCCATTGCGGACGACTGGAGCTCCTACGAGCAGTACTTC,CSASPIADDWSSYEQYF
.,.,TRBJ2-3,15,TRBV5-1,TGCGCCAGCAGCTCAAGGACACCTGGGACAGATACGCAGTATTTT,CASSSRTPGTDTQYF
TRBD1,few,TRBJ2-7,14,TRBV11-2,TGTGCCAGCAGCTTATCACAGGGGGGCCACGAGCAGTACTTC,CASSLSQGGHEQYF
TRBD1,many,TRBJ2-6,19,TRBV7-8,TGTGCCAGCAGTTCCCTCCCGGGACAGAGCAGCTCTGGGGCCAACGTCCTGACTTTC,CASSSLPGQSSSGANVLTF
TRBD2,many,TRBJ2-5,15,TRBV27,TGTGCCAGCAGTTCCCCGACTAGCGGCCAAGAGACCCAGTACTTC,CASSSPTSGQETQYF
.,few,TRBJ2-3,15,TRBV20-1,TGCAGTGCTAGAGATCGAGGTGGGAGAGGGGATACGCAGTATTTT,CSARDRGGRGDTQYF
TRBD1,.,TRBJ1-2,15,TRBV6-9,TGTGCCAGCAGTGATTCAGGGACAGGAAGGAATGGCTACACCTTC,CASSDSGTGRNGYTF
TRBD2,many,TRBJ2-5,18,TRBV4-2,TGTGCCAGCAGCCCCCAGCAGCTAGGGCGGGGGTCCCAAGAGACCCAGTACTTC,CASSPQQLGRGSQETQYF
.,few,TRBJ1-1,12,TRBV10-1,TGCGCCAGCAGTGACAACGCAGGGTCGGCTTTCTTT,CASSDNAGSAFF
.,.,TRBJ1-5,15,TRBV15,TGTGCCACCAGCAGAGATTGGCAGTTCAATCAGCCCCAGCATTTT,CATSRDWQFNQPQHF
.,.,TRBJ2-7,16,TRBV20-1,TGCAGTGCTAGAAAGTCAGTCCAAACTATCTCCTACGAGCAGTACTTC,CSARKSVQTISYEQYF
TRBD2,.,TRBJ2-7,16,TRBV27,TGTGCCAGCAGTTTAGGGACTAGAACAGGGACCTACGAGCAGTACTTC,CASSLGTRTGTYEQYF
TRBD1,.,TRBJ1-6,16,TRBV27,TGTGCCAGCAGATCCGGGACAGGGGAGGATAATTCACCCCTCCACTTT,CASRSGTGEDNSPLHF
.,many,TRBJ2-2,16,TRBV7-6,TGTGCCAGCAGCCCCCGGGACGGCGATGACACCGGGGAGCTGTTTTTT,CASSPRDGDDTGELFF
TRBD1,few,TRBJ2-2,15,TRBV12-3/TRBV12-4,TGTGCCAGCAGGACGACAGGGGAAAACACCGGGGAGCTGTTTTTT,CASRTTGENTGELFF
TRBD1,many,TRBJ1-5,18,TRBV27,TGTGCCAGCAGTACCCTCACTCCGACGGGACAGGGGGCTCAGCCCCAGCATTTT,CASSTLTPTGQGAQPQHF